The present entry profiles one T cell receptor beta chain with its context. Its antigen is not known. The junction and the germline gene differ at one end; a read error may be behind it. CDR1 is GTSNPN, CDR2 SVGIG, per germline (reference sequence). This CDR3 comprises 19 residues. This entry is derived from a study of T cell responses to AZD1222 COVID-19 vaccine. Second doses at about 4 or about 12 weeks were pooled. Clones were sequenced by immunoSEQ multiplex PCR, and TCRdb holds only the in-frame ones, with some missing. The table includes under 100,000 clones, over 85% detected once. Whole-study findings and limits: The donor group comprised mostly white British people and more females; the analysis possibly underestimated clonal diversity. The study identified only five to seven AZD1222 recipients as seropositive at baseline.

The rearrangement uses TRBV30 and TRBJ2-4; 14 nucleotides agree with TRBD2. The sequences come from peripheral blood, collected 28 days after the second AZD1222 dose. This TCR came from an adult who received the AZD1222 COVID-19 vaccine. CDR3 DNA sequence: TGTGCATGGAGTACTATAAGACTAGCGGGGGGGCACGGCAAAAACATTCAGTACTTC. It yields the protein CAWSTIRLAGGHGKNIQYF.